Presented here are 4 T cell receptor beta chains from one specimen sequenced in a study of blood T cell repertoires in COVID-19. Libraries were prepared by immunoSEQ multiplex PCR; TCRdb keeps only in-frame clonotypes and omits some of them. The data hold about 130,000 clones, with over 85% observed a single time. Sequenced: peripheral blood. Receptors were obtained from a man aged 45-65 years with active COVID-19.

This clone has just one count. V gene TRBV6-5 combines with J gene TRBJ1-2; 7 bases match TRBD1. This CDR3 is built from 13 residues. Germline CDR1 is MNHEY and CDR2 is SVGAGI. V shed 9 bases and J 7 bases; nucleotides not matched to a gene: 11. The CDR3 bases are TGTGCCAGTCTTAACACAGGGGCAAGTGGCTACACCTTC. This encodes CASLNTGASGYTF.

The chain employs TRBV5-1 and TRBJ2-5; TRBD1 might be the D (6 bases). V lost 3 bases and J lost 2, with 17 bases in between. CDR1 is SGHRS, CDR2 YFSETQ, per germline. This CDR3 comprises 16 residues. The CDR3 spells CASSSMGRGSQETQYF. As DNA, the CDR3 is TGCGCCAGCAGCTCCATGGGCAGGGGTTCTCAAGAGACCCAGTACTTC.

CDR3 region: CASSPQGTSGADEQFF. CDR3 in DNA: TGTGCCAGCTCACCCCAAGGGACTAGCGGGGCCGATGAGCAGTTCTTC. V is TRBV18 and J is TRBJ2-1; 13 bases match TRBD2. Trimming removed 3 bases from V and 8 bases from J; junction bases left unmatched: 7. The CDR3 covers 16 residues. The germline gives CDR1 KGHSH, CDR2 LQKENI.

This chain's CDR3 is CASSAGQGASEGYTF. The CDR3, as DNA: TGCGCCAGCAGCGCCGGACAGGGGGCGAGTGAGGGCTACACCTTC. The rearrangement links TRBV5-1 to TRBJ1-2, with 11 bases lining up with TRBD1. The CDR3 covers 15 residues. The germline V gene has CDR1 SGHRS and CDR2 YFSETQ. The J segment lost 8 bases and the V segment lost 4 bases, leaving 10 bases of the junction unmatched.